The rows below give T cell receptor beta chains drawn from one sample of a study of CD8 T cells in Susac syndrome. TCRdb processed the immunoSEQ multiplex PCR reads anew with MiXCR; each CDR3 protein has one entry. The sample has about 300,000 distinct CDR3 sequences, 92% seen once; the top ten hold around 0.07%. Material for sequencing was CD4+ T cells from PBMCs. These TCRs come from a human donor with multiple sclerosis. Both conserved end residues are part of each CDR3. A D gene is named only where the DNA matches it firmly. The listing skips clone size in some rows; elsewhere it reads once, few, many or a size class.

TRBV20-1	TRBJ1-1	NA	TRBD1	CSAPGTVNTEAFF	TGCAGTGCCCCCGGGACAGTTAACACTGAAGCTTTCTTT
TRBV27	TRBJ1-5	NA	NA	CASSLGWSNQPQHF	TGTGCCAGCAGTTTAGGTTGGAGCAATCAGCCCCAGCATTTT
TRBV29-1	TRBJ2-2	NA	NA	CSVVGVSGLNTGELFF	TGCAGCGTTGTGGGGGTTTCCGGCCTGAACACCGGGGAGCTGTTTTTT
TRBV4-2	TRBJ2-7	NA	TRBD1	CASSQRSDRAYEQYF	TGTGCCAGCAGCCAACGGTCGGACAGGGCATACGAGCAGTACTTC
TRBV30	TRBJ1-6	NA	NA	CAWSVRPNF	TGTGCCTGGAGTGTAAGACCGAACTTT
TRBV20-1	TRBJ1-2	NA	NA	CSARDSRPEPNYGYTF	TGCAGTGCCCGGGACTCTCGCCCGGAGCCTAACTATGGCTACACCTTC
TRBV6-1	TRBJ2-2	NA	NA	CASNAGISGELFF	TGTGCCAGCAATGCAGGGATCTCCGGGGAGCTGTTTTTT
TRBV29-1	TRBJ2-1	once	TRBD1	CSVDPWTGTIYNEQFF	TGCAGCGTTGACCCTTGGACAGGGACGATCTACAATGAGCAGTTCTTC
TRBV12-3/TRBV12-4	TRBJ2-5	NA	NA	CASSRRGTQYF	TGTGCCAGCAGCCGGCGGGGGACCCAGTACTTC
TRBV11-3	TRBJ2-2	NA	NA	CASSFLYTGELFF	TGTGCCAGCAGCTTCCTGTACACCGGGGAGCTGTTTTTT
TRBV5-4	TRBJ2-6	NA	NA	CASSPGGAGANVLTF	TGTGCCAGCAGCCCGGGCGGGGCTGGGGCCAACGTCCTGACTTTC
TRBV5-1	TRBJ1-4	NA	TRBD1	CASSLRTGTANEKLFF	TGCGCCAGCAGCTTGAGGACAGGAACCGCTAATGAAAAACTGTTTTTT
TRBV2	TRBJ1-1	once	NA	CASRFGRSEAFF	TGTGCCAGCAGATTCGGACGGTCGGAAGCTTTCTTT
TRBV5-1	TRBJ2-2	NA	NA	CASSSTAQANTGELFF	TGCGCCAGCAGCTCAACAGCACAGGCGAACACCGGGGAGCTGTTTTTT
TRBV7-2	TRBJ2-3	NA	NA	CASSFGRGTDTQYF	TGTGCCAGCAGCTTTGGGAGAGGCACAGATACGCAGTATTTT
TRBV27	TRBJ2-7	NA	NA	CASSFQLTAEQYF	TGTGCCAGCAGTTTTCAACTTACGGCTGAGCAGTACTTC
TRBV18	TRBJ1-1	NA	NA	CASVTTPGLNTEAFF	TGTGCCAGCGTCACCACTCCGGGGCTGAACACTGAAGCTTTCTTT
TRBV20-1	TRBJ2-1	once	TRBD2	CSARAGWASGGQSKQFF	TGCAGTGCTAGAGCAGGGTGGGCTAGCGGGGGACAGAGTAAGCAGTTCTTC
TRBV20-1	TRBJ2-7	NA	NA	CSAREGGNRGSEQYF	TGCAGTGCTAGAGAGGGAGGGAACAGGGGGAGCGAGCAGTACTTC
TRBV14	TRBJ1-6	NA	NA	CASHIQVGSYNSPLHF	TGTGCCAGTCACATACAGGTTGGCTCCTATAATTCACCCCTCCACTTT
TRBV5-1	TRBJ1-2	NA	NA	CASSLLGYYGYTF	TGCGCCAGCAGCTTGCTTGGGTACTATGGCTACACCTTC
TRBV7-2	TRBJ2-7	NA	NA	CATEGQFTYEQYF	TGTGCCACCGAAGGACAATTCACCTACGAGCAGTACTTC
TRBV20-1	TRBJ2-4	NA	TRBD2	CSARTSGIRDIQYF	TGCAGTGCCCGGACTAGCGGGATCAGGGACATTCAGTACTTC
TRBV25-1	TRBJ2-1	NA	NA	CASSALGEQFF	TGTGCCAGCAGTGCGCTCGGTGAGCAGTTCTTC
TRBV12-3/TRBV12-4	TRBJ1-2	NA	NA	CASSPGARGYTF	TGTGCCAGCAGCCCGGGGGCGCGGGGCTACACCTTC
TRBV7-2	TRBJ2-7	NA	NA	CASSLGSGRSAYEQYF	TGTGCCAGCAGCTTAGGGTCAGGGAGGTCGGCCTACGAGCAGTACTTC
TRBV29-1	TRBJ2-7	NA	TRBD2	CSVGGDRSSYEQYF	TGCAGCGTCGGGGGGGACCGGAGCTCCTACGAGCAGTACTTC
TRBV20-1	TRBJ1-2	once	NA	CSARVERLGYGYTF	TGCAGTGCTAGAGTGGAGAGGTTGGGGTATGGCTACACCTTC
TRBV19	TRBJ2-7	NA	NA	CASSFRGSDEQYF	TGTGCCAGTAGTTTCAGGGGTTCCGACGAGCAGTACTTC
TRBV7-2	TRBJ2-1	NA	NA	CASSIAPGAGINEQFF	TGTGCCAGCAGCATAGCCCCAGGGGCCGGCATCAATGAGCAGTTCTTC
TRBV29-1	TRBJ2-5	NA	TRBD2	CSVQPGLAGEETQYF	TGCAGCGTCCAACCGGGACTAGCGGGAGAAGAGACCCAGTACTTC
TRBV25-1	TRBJ2-7	few	TRBD1	CASSEFGTGFYEQYF	TGTGCCAGCAGTGAATTCGGGACAGGCTTCTACGAGCAGTACTTC
TRBV13	TRBJ2-1	few	NA	CASSLGRNNEQFF	TGTGCCAGCAGCTTGGGGCGCAACAATGAGCAGTTCTTC
TRBV9	TRBJ1-1	NA	TRBD1	CASSSRGGSEAFF	TGTGCCAGCAGCTCCCGAGGGGGCTCTGAAGCTTTCTTT
TRBV4-1	TRBJ2-6	NA	NA	CASSLVPRDSGANVLTF	TGCGCCAGCAGCCTTGTCCCACGGGACTCTGGGGCCAACGTCCTGACTTTC
TRBV12-3/TRBV12-4	TRBJ2-7	NA	NA	CASSLALDGEQYF	TGTGCCAGCAGTTTAGCGCTAGACGGCGAGCAGTACTTC